The source of this T cell receptor (beta chain) is a study of blood T cell repertoires in COVID-19. In the study overall: The samples span acute and convalescent COVID-19 from the United States, Italy and Spain.

CDR1 and CDR2 (germline): SGHAT, FQNNGV. Between the trimmed V and J ends, which lost 4 bases and 2 bases, there was a span of 15 bases. This CDR3 is built from 15 residues. In the authors' methods: Researchers report that nucleated cell counts were estimated from reference gene primer amplification. The method was immunoSEQ multiplex PCR; TCRdb's version includes in-frame clones alone and lacks a portion of them. V and J calls and clone size are as listed in that table; D and trimming were resolved from the DNA. The sample has roughly 68,000 clones, 76% seen once. This receptor was identified in a man in his 60s with COVID-19, enrolled during active disease. The sample comprised peripheral blood. The J gene is TRBJ2-7, the V gene TRBV11-2; possibly TRBD1 for D (6 bases). The CDR3 region is CASSSPPTGTYEQYF. CDR3 sequence (DNA): TGTGCCAGCAGCTCACCCCCCACAGGGACCTACGAGCAGTACTTC.